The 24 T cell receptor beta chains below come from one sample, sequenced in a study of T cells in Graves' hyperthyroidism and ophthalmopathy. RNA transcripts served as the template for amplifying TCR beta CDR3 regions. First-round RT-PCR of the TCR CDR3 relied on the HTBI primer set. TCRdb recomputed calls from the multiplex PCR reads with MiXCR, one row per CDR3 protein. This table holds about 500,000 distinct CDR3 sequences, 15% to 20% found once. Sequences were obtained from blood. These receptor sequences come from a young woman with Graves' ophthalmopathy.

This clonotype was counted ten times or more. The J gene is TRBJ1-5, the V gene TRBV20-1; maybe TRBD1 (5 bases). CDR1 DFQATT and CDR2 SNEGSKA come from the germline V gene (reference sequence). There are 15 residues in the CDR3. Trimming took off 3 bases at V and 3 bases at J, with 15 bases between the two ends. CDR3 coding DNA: TGCAGTGCTAGTGGGACGTTCAACTTCAATCAGCCCCAGCATTTT. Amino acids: CSASGTFNFNQPQHF.

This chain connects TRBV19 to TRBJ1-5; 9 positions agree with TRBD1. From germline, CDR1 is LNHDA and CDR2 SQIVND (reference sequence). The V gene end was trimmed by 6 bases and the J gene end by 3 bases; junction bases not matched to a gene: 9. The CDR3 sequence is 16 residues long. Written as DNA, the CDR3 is TGTGCCAGTAGATCGACGGGACAGGGTGACAATCAGCCCCAGCATTTT. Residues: CASRSTGQGDNQPQHF.

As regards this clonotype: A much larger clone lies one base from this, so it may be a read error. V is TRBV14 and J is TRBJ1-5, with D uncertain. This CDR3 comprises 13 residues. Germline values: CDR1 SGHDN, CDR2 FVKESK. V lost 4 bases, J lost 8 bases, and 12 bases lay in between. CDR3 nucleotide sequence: TGTGCCAGCAGCCGAGGCAGGTGGGAGCCCCAGCATTTT. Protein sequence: CASSRGRWEPQHF.

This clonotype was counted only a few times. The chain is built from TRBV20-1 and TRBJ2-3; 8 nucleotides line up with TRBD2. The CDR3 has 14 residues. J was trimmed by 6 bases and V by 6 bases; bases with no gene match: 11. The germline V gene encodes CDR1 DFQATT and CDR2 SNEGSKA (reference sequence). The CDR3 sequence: CSAGTGTRMDTQYF. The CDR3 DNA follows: TGCAGTGCGGGGACCGGGACTAGAATGGATACGCAGTATTTT.

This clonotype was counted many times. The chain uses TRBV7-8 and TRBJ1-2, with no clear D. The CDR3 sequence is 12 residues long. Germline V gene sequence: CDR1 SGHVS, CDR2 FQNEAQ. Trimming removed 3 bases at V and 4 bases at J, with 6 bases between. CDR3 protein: CASSFNSYGYTF. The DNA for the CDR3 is TGTGCCAGCAGCTTTAACAGCTATGGCTACACCTTC.

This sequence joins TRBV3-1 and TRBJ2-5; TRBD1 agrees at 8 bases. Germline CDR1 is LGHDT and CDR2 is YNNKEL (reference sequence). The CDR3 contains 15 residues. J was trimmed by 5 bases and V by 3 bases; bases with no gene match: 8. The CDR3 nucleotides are TGTGCCAGCAGCCAGGAAGGACAGGGCGGGGAGACCCAGTACTTC. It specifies CASSQEGQGGETQYF.

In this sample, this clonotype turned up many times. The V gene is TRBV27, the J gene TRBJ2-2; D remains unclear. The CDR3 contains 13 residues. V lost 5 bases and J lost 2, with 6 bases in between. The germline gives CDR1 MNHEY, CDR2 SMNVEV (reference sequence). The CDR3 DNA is TGTGCCAGCAGTATACTAAACACCGGGGAGCTGTTTTTT. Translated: CASSILNTGELFF.

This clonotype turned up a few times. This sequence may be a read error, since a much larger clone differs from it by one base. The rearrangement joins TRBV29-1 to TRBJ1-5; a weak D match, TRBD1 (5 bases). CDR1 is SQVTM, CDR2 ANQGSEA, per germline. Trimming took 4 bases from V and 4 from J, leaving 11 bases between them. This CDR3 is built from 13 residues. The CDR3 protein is CSVGGGGNQPQHF. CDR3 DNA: TGCAGCGTTGGCGGGGGGGGAAATCAGCCCCAGCATTTT. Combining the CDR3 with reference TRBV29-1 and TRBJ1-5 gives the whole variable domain SAVISQKPSRDICQRGTSLTIQCQVDSQVTMMFWYRQQPGQSLTLIATANQGSEATYESGFVIDKFPISRPNLTFSTLTVSNMSPEDSSIYLCSVGGGGNQPQHFGDGTRLSIL.

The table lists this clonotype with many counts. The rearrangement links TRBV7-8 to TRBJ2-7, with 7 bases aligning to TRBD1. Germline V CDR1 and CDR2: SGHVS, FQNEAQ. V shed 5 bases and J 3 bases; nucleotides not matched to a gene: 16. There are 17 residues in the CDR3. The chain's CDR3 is CASSARRSGTAIYEQYF. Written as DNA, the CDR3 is TGTGCCAGCAGCGCAAGACGCTCCGGGACAGCAATCTACGAGCAGTACTTC.

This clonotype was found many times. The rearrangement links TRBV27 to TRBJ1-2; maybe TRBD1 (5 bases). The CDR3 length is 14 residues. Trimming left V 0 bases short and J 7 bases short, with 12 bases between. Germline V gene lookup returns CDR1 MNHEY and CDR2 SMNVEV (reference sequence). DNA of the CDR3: TGTGCCAGCAGTTTATCCCCTTTGGGGGTTGGCTACACCTTC. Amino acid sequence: CASSLSPLGVGYTF.

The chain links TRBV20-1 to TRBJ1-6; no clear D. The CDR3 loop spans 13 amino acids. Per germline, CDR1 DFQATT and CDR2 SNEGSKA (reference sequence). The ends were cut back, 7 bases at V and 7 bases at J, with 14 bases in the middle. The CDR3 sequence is CSVLLTFNSPLHF. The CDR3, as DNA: TGCAGTGTTCTACTGACCTTCAATTCACCCCTCCACTTT.

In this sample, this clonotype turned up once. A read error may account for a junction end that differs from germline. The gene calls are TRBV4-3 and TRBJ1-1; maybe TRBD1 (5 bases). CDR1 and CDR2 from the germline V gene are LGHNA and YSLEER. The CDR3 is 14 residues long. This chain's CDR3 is CASSLVRVNTEASF. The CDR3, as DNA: TGCGCCAGCAGCCTCGTCAGGGTGAACACTGAAGCTTCCTTT.

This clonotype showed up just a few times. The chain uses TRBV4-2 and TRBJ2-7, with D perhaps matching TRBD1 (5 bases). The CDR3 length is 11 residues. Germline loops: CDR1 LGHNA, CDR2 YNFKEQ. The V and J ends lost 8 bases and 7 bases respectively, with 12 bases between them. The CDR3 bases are TGTGCCAGCGGGGCCTCTAGTGAGCAGTACTTC. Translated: CASGASSEQYF.

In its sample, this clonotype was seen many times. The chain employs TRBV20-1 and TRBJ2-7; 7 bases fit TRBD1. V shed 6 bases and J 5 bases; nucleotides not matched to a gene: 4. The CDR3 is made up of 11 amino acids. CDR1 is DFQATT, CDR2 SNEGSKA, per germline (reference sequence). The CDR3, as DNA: TGCAGTGCGGTACAGGGGAACGAGCAGTACTTC. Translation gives CSAVQGNEQYF.

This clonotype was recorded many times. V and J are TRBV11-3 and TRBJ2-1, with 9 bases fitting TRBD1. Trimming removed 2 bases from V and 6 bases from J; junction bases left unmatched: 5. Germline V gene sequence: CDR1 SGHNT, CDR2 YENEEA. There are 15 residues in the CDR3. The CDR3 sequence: CASSLLGQGGNEQFF. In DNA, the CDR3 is TGTGCCAGCAGCTTATTGGGACAGGGTGGCAATGAGCAGTTCTTC.

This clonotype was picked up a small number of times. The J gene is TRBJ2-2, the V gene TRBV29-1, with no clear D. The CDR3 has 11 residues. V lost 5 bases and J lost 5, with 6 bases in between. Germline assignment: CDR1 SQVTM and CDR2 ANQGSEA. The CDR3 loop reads CSVSETGELFF. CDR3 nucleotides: TGCAGCGTTTCCGAAACCGGGGAGCTGTTTTTT.

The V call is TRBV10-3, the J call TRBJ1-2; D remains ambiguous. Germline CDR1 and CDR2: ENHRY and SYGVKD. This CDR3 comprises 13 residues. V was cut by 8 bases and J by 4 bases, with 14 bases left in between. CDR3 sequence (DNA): TGTGCCATCCCCCAAAGGGTTGGCTATGGCTACACCTTC. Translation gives CAIPQRVGYGYTF.

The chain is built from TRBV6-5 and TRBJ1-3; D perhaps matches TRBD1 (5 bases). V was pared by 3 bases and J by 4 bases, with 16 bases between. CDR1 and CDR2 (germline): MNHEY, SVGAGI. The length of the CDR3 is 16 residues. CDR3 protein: CASSYASGGSGNTIYF. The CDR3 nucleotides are TGTGCCAGCAGTTATGCCTCCGGGGGGTCAGGAAACACCATATATTTT.

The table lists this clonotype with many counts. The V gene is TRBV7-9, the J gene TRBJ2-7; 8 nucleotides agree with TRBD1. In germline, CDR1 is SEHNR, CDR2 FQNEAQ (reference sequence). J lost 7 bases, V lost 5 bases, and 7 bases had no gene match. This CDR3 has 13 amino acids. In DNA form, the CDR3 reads TGTGCCAGCAGCAAGGGACAGGAACAAGAGCAGTACTTC. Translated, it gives CASSKGQEQEQYF.

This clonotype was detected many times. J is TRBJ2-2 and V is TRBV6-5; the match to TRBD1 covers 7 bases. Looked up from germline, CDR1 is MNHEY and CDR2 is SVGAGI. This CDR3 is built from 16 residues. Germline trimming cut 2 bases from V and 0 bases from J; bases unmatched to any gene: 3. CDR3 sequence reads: CASSYRGQPNTGELFF. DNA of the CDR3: TGTGCCAGCAGTTACCGGGGACAGCCGAACACCGGGGAGCTGTTTTTT.

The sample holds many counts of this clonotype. The CDR3 here is CASSLSGVDNEQFF. The CDR3 coding sequence is TGCGCCAGCAGCTTGAGCGGGGTGGATAATGAGCAGTTCTTC. This chain uses TRBV5-1 with TRBJ2-1; 7 nucleotides agree with TRBD2. This CDR3 is 14 amino acids long. V lost 1 base and J lost 7; bases outside the gene matches: 5. Germline V gives CDR1 SGHRS, CDR2 YFSETQ. Full variable domain (rest looked up from reference TRBV5-1 and TRBJ2-1): KAGVTQTPRYLIKTRGQQVTLSCSPISGHRSVSWYQQTPGQGLQFLFEYFSETQRNKGNFPGRFSGRQFSNSRSEMNVSTLELGDSALYLCASSLSGVDNEQFFGPGTRLTVL.

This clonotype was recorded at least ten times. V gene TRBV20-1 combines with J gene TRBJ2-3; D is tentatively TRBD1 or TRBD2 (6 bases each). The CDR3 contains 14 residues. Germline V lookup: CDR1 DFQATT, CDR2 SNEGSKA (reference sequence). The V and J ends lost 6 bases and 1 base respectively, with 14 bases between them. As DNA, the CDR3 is TGCAGTGCAGTGGGGGGCTTTGGCACAGATACGCAGTATTTT. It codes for CSAVGGFGTDTQYF.

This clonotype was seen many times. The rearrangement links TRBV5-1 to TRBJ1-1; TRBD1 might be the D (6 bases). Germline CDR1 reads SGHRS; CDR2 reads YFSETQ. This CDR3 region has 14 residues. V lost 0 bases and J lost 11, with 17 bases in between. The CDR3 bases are TGCGCCAGCAGCTTGGCAACCGACAGGCCAGACGCTTTCTTT. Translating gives CASSLATDRPDAFF.

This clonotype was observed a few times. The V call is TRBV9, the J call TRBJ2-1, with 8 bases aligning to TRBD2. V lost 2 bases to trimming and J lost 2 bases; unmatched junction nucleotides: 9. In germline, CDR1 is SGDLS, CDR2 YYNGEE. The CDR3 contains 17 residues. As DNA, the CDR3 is TGTGCCAGCAGCGTCAACCCCGGCGGGGGGACCTACAATGAGCAGTTCTTC. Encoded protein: CASSVNPGGGTYNEQFF. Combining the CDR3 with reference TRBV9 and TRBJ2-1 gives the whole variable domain DSGVTQTPKHLITATGQRVTLRCSPRSGDLSVYWYQQSLDQGLQFLIQYYNGEERAKGNILERFSAQQFPDLHSELNLSSLELGDSALYFCASSVNPGGGTYNEQFFGPGTRLTVL.